The entry below gives a single T cell receptor (beta chain) sequence along with its context. The V end was cut by 8 bases, the J end by 4 bases, with 17 bases between. The CDR3 sequence is 14 residues long. Germline V lookup: CDR1 LNHDA, CDR2 SQIVND (reference sequence). Generated by immunoSEQ multiplex PCR, the TCRdb table keeps only in-frame clones and is missing some. The sample includes 99,000 or so clones, 65% to 85% of them seen just once. The sample belongs to a study of blood T cell repertoires in COVID-19. The wider study: Italy, Spain and the United States were the sources of the convalescent and acute COVID-19 samples. The analysed material was cDNA or gDNA that came from T cells, B-cell-depleted T cells, or PBMCs.

Sequencing input: peripheral blood. This sequence joins TRBV19 and TRBJ1-1; D not resolved. The receptor's source is a man between 65 and 85 years old with active or convalescent COVID-19. CDR3 in amino acids: CASLVTPRSTEAFF. CDR3 DNA sequence: TGTGCCAGTCTGGTAACCCCTCGTAGCACTGAAGCTTTCTTT.